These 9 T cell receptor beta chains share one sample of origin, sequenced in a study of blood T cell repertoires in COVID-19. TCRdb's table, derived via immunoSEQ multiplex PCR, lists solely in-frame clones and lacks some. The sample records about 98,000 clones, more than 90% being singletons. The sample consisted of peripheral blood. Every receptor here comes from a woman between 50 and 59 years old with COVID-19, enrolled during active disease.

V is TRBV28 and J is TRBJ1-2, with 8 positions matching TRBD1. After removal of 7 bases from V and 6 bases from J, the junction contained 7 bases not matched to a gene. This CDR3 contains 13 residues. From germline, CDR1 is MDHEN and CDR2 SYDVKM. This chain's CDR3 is CASIRQGANGYTF. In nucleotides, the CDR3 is TGTGCCAGCATTCGGCAGGGGGCGAATGGCTACACCTTC.

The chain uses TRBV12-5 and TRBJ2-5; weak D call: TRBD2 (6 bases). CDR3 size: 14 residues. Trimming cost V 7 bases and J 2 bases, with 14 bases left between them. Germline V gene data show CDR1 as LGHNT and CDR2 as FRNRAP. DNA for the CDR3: TGTGCTAGTGACATCGGGGGAGGTCAAGAGACCCAGTACTTC. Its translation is CASDIGGGQETQYF.

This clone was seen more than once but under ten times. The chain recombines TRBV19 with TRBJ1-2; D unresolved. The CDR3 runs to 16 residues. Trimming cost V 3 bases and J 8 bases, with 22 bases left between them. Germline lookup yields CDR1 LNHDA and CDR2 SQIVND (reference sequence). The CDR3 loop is CASSIGGIKTNRGYTF. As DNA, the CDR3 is TGTGCCAGTAGTATCGGAGGAATAAAGACAAATCGGGGCTACACCTTC.

CDR3 amino acids: CASSPPQGLNTEAFF. CDR3 coding DNA: TGTGCCAGCAGTCCCCCCCAGGGCTTGAACACTGAAGCTTTCTTT. This chain joins TRBV28 and TRBJ1-1, with a possible D match to TRBD1 (5 bases). This CDR3 region has 15 residues. V was cut by 5 bases and J by 0 bases, with 13 bases left in between. The V gene's germline CDR1 is MDHEN and CDR2 SYDVKM.

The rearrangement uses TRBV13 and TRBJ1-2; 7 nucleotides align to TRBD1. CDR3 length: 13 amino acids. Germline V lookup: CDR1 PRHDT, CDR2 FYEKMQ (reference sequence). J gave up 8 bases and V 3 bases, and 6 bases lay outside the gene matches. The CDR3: CASSFTGVRGYTF. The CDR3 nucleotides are TGTGCCAGCAGCTTTACAGGGGTAAGAGGCTACACCTTC. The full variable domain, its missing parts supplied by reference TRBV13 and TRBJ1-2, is AAGVIQSPRHLIKEKRETATLKCYPIPRHDTVYWYQQGPGQDPQFLISFYEKMQSDKGSIPDRFSAQQFSDYHSELNMSSLELGDSALYFCASSFTGVRGYTFGSGTRLTVV.

CDR3 DNA: TGTGCCAGCAGTGCCGACCGGGACAGGGTTAGAGCCCAGCATTTT. It yields the protein CASSADRDRVRAQHF. The chain uses TRBV27 and TRBJ1-5, with 9 bases identical to TRBD1. Losses at the gene ends were 5 bases for V and 11 bases for J; bases not matched to a gene: 13. Germline V gene sequence: CDR1 MNHEY, CDR2 SMNVEV (reference sequence). CDR3 length equals 15 residues.

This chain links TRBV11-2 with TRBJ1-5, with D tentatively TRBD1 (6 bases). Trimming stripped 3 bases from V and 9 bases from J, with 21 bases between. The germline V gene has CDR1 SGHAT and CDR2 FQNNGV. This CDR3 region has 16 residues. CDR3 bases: TGTGCCAGCAGCTTTTCTATGACAGGAACGGTGGGGCCCCAGCATTTT. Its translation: CASSFSMTGTVGPQHF.

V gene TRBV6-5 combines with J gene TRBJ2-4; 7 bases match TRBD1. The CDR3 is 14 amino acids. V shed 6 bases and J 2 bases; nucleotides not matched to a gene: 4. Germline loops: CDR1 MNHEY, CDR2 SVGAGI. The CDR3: CASRSQGTKNIQYF. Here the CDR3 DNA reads TGTGCCAGCAGGTCACAGGGGACCAAAAACATTCAGTACTTC.

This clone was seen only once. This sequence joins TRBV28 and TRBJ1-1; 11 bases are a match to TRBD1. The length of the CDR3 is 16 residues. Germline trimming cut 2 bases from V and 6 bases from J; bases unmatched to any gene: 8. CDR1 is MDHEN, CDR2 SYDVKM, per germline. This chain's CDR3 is CASSLPTGQGGPEAFF. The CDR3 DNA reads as TGTGCCAGCAGTTTACCCACGGGACAGGGGGGGCCTGAAGCTTTCTTT.